The 17 T cell receptor beta chains below were found in one sample sequenced in a study of stem cell transplantation in POMP-related autoinflammatory disease (dated by TCRdb to about 2021). The protocol used for the library was the immunoSEQ multiplex PCR assay. The source is immuneACCESS, and TCRdb retained only in-frame sequences with V and J called. Part of the clones is not carried over; for the studies checked, unresolved V genes explain less than half of this, and the remainder is unexplained. The sample table holds about 26,000 clones, of which 75% to 90% were seen once. The top ten clones comprise about 2.3% of the sample. The intended sense of this specimen's time point label: before hematopoietic stem cell transplant. The sequences come from CD4+ T cells from PBMCs, collected before stem cell transplantation. These receptors came from a human donor with POMP-related autoinflammation and immune dysregulation (PRAID).

This chain connects TRBV11-3 to TRBJ2-1; 16 nucleotides line up with TRBD2. Germline trimming cut 5 bases from V and 4 bases from J; bases unmatched to any gene: 2. The germline gives CDR1 SGHNT, CDR2 YENEEA. This CDR3 spans 16 amino acids. DNA of the CDR3: TGTGCCAGCAGCATGGGACTAGCGGGAGGGTACAATGAGCAGTTCTTC. Translating gives CASSMGLAGGYNEQFF.

This clone occurred once. The rearrangement uses TRBV2 and TRBJ2-2; 9 bases fit TRBD2. Germline CDR1 and CDR2: SNHLY and FYNNEI. CDR3 length: 17 amino acids. The V and J ends lost 7 bases and 6 bases, in that order; junction bases with no gene match: 15. CDR3 DNA sequence: TGTGCCAGCAAATGGGGAAGGACTAGCGCAGACGCCGGGGAGCTGTTTTTT. It is translated as CASKWGRTSADAGELFF.

The V call is TRBV5-1, the J call TRBJ2-2; a weak D match, TRBD2 (5 bases). V was trimmed by 0 bases and J by 7 bases, leaving 10 bases between them. Per germline, CDR1 SGHRS and CDR2 YFSETQ. This CDR3 region has 14 residues. The CDR3 DNA reads TGCGCCAGCAGCTTGGGGGCTAGCTACGGGGAGCTGTTTTTT. Translation gives CASSLGASYGELFF.

CDR3 amino acids: CAWSVSGLSNQPQHF. The CDR3 nucleotides are TGTGCCTGGAGTGTGTCAGGGTTAAGCAATCAGCCCCAGCATTTT. The rearrangement joins TRBV30 to TRBJ1-5; perhaps TRBD1 as D (5 bases). The CDR3 loop spans 15 amino acids. Germline values: CDR1 GTSNPN, CDR2 SVGIG (reference sequence). The germline V and J ends were trimmed by 0 bases and 1 base, with 10 bases remaining between them.

This clone occurred a few times. One end of the junction fails to match germline, which may point to a read error. The V gene is TRBV7-7, the J gene TRBJ2-2; no firm D call. The germline CDR1 and CDR2 sequences are SSHAT and FNYEAQ (reference sequence). The CDR3 length is 15 residues. DNA for the CDR3: TGTGCTAGCAGCTTAGGGCCTCGGCCGAGCGGGGAGCTGTTTTTT. As protein: CASSLGPRPSGELFF.

This clone was seen a single time. CDR3 DNA sequence: TGCGCCAGCAGCTGGACGGCGGGGCCCAACACCGGGGAGCTGTTTTTT. This encodes CASSWTAGPNTGELFF. The genes are TRBV5-1 and TRBJ2-2; D may be TRBD2 (6 bases). Trimming took off 3 bases at V and 2 bases at J, with 14 bases between the two ends. This CDR3 region has 16 residues. Germline V gives CDR1 SGHRS, CDR2 YFSETQ.

J is TRBJ1-2 and V is TRBV5-6; no clear D gene. Germline-derived CDR1 and CDR2 are SGHDT and YYEEEE. This CDR3 has 13 residues. The V gene lost 4 bases and the J gene lost 4 bases, with 11 bases spanning the gap. Written as DNA, the CDR3 is TGTGCCAGCAGCCCCCGAGGGCCCTATGGCTACACCTTC. As protein: CASSPRGPYGYTF.

J is TRBJ2-6 and V is TRBV6-5; no definite D call. Trimming left V 4 bases short and J 0 bases short, with 10 bases between. The CDR3 is made up of 16 amino acids. Germline values: CDR1 MNHEY, CDR2 SVGAGI. CDR3 bases: TGTGCCAGCAGTTGGACGGTTAACTCTGGGGCCAACGTCCTGACTTTC. Translated: CASSWTVNSGANVLTF.

This clone was observed a few times. V and J are TRBV6-1 and TRBJ1-6; D gene ambiguous. The CDR3 is made up of 11 amino acids. Germline CDR1 and CDR2: MNHNS and SASEGT. The V and J ends lost 4 bases and 9 bases respectively, with 4 bases between them. CDR3 sequence reads: CASSVGSPLHF. CDR3 in DNA: TGTGCCAGCAGTGTTGGTTCACCCCTCCACTTT.

There are a few counts of this clone. The rearrangement links TRBV11-2 to TRBJ1-6, with D uncertain. Germline CDR1 reads SGHAT; CDR2 reads FQNNGV. This CDR3 contains 12 residues. Trimming shortened V by 6 bases and J by 8 bases, and 8 bases separated the two germline ends. DNA of the CDR3: TGTGCCAGCAGTTTCGACTATTCACCCCTCCACTTT. Amino acids: CASSFDYSPLHF.

The chain uses TRBV7-9 and TRBJ1-2; TRBD1 is a possible D gene (5 bases). This CDR3 contains 13 residues. Germline CDR1 and CDR2: SEHNR and FQNEAQ (reference sequence). The ends were cut back, 8 bases at V and 8 bases at J, with 18 bases in the middle. The CDR3 loop reads CASPSPGGRGYTF. CDR3 sequence (DNA): TGTGCCAGCCCCAGCCCGGGGGGAAGAGGCTACACCTTC.

The table lists this clone with a count of one. The chain is built from TRBV4-1 and TRBJ2-1; 9 nucleotides line up with TRBD1. The germline V gene encodes CDR1 MGHRA and CDR2 YSYEKL. This CDR3 is 15 amino acids long. Losses at the gene ends were 3 bases for V and 3 bases for J; bases not matched to a gene: 3. The CDR3 DNA follows: TGCGCCAGCAGCCAGCCGGGACAGGGCTACAATGAGCAGTTCTTC. Amino acids: CASSQPGQGYNEQFF.

V usage is TRBV19 and J usage is TRBJ1-1; the D is unclear. The V end was cut by 2 bases, the J end by 1 base, with 8 bases between. The CDR3 contains 14 residues. Germline CDR1 is LNHDA and CDR2 is SQIVND (reference sequence). CDR3 nucleotides: TGTGCCAGTAGTATACGGGAGACGAACACTGAAGCTTTCTTT. This codes for CASSIRETNTEAFF.

CDR3 bases: TGTGCCATCAGTGACCGGGACCCTTACGAGCAGTACTTC. This codes for CAISDRDPYEQYF. V and J are TRBV10-3 and TRBJ2-7; either TRBD1 or TRBD2 may fit D (5 bases each). The CDR3 consists of 13 residues. Trimming shortened V by 3 bases and J by 4 bases, and 10 bases separated the two germline ends. The V gene's germline CDR1 is ENHRY and CDR2 SYGVKD.

The table lists this clone with a few counts. The chain has TRBV7-3 and TRBJ1-1; D might be TRBD1 (5 bases). Trimming cost V 1 base and J 3 bases, with 12 bases left between them. The CDR3 loop spans 15 amino acids. Germline V lookup: CDR1 SGHTA, CDR2 FQGTGA. Here the CDR3 reads CASSLNPRGYTEAFF. The DNA for the CDR3 is TGTGCCAGCAGCTTAAATCCGCGGGGCTACACTGAAGCTTTCTTT.

As concerns this clone: The same CDR3 arises from other DNA sequences in this sample as well. This chain uses TRBV7-2 with TRBJ2-3; 10 positions agree with TRBD2. Looked up from germline, CDR1 is SGHTA and CDR2 is FQGNSA. With 7 bases clipped from V and 4 bases from J, the junction kept 8 bases outside the gene matches. The CDR3 spans 15 residues. The CDR3 spells CASTWTSGRADTQYF. The CDR3 coding sequence is TGTGCCAGCACCTGGACCAGCGGGAGGGCAGATACGCAGTATTTT.

V is TRBV2 and J is TRBJ1-4; D perhaps matches TRBD1 (6 bases). CDR1 and CDR2 (germline): SNHLY, FYNNEI. The V end was cut by 4 bases, the J end by 4 bases, with 13 bases between. The CDR3 runs to 15 residues. CDR3 region: CASSGSRTDNEKLFF. The CDR3 nucleotides read TGTGCCAGCAGTGGCTCCCGGACAGATAATGAAAAACTGTTTTTT.